This is a list of T cell receptor beta chains from one sample in a study of neurological immune-mediated disorders. One entry per CDR3 protein, called by TCRdb with MiXCR from the 5' RACE reads. The data show about 58,000 distinct CDR3 sequences, less than 2.5% seen once. The sample taken for sequencing was PBMCs. Receptors were obtained from a man in his forties or fifties with multiple sclerosis. The CDR3 runs from the conserved cysteine through the conserved F or W. A D gene is named only where the DNA matches it firmly. Size values are once, few and many counts, or a class for expanded clones, and some rows have none.

j_call,cdr3_length,d_call,clone_size,v_call,cdr3_aa,cdr3_nt
TRBJ2-2,15,TRBD2,many,TRBV7-7,CASSRGLAGTGELFF,TGTGCCAGCAGCAGGGGACTAGCGGGGACCGGGGAGCTGTTTTTT
TRBJ2-2,13,NA,medium-sized,TRBV6-5,CASSYTGSPKLFF,TGTGCCAGCAGTTACACGGGTTCACCGAAACTGTTTTTT
TRBJ2-6,16,NA,many,TRBV7-6,CASSLVVDPGANVLTF,TGTGCCAGCAGCTTAGTAGTGGACCCCGGGGCCAACGTCCTGACTTTC
TRBJ1-1,14,NA,NA,TRBV14,CASSLGRARTEAFF,TGTGCCAGCAGCCTAGGGAGGGCGCGGACTGAAGCTTTCTTT
TRBJ2-4,15,NA,many,TRBV3-1,CASSQPGTGVNIQYF,TGTGCCAGCAGCCAACCAGGGACGGGGGTAAACATTCAGTACTTC
TRBJ2-7,13,TRBD1,many,TRBV29-1,CSVERGQGHEQYF,TGCAGCGTTGAAAGAGGACAGGGTCACGAGCAGTACTTC
TRBJ1-6,15,TRBD1,many,TRBV11-2,CASSGWDRGNSPLHF,TGTGCCAGCAGCGGGTGGGACAGGGGGAATTCACCCCTCCACTTT
TRBJ1-2,13,NA,many,TRBV5-8,CASSNGGGYGYTF,TGTGCCAGCAGCAACGGAGGCGGATATGGCTACACCTTC
TRBJ1-2,16,TRBD1,many,TRBV5-5,CASSFRPGGRNYGYTF,TGTGCCAGCAGCTTTCGCCCAGGGGGTAGAAACTATGGCTACACCTTC
TRBJ2-1,16,NA,many,TRBV6-2/TRBV6-3,CASSYSGRASYNEQFF,TGTGCCAGCAGTTACTCGGGCAGGGCCTCCTACAATGAGCAGTTCTTC
TRBJ2-7,14,NA,many,TRBV27,CASSLRFAGGEQYF,TGTGCCAGCAGTTTACGTTTTGCTGGTGGTGAGCAGTACTTC
TRBJ2-5,14,TRBD2,many,TRBV5-1,CASSQGTSGETQYF,TGCGCCAGCAGCCAAGGGACTAGTGGGGAGACCCAGTACTTC
TRBJ2-7,12,NA,many,TRBV5-1,CASSSPDYEQYF,TGCGCCAGCAGCTCCCCCGACTACGAGCAGTACTTC
TRBJ1-5,14,NA,many,TRBV9,CASSVGTGPQPQHF,TGTGCCAGCAGCGTAGGAACAGGCCCCCAGCCCCAGCATTTT
TRBJ2-7,12,NA,medium-sized,TRBV20-1,CSASPPGLGQYF,TGCAGTGCTAGTCCCCCCGGTTTGGGACAGTACTTC
TRBJ2-2,15,TRBD1,many,TRBV27,CASSPTGVVTGELFF,TGTGCCAGCAGCCCGACAGGGGTGGTCACCGGGGAGCTGTTTTTT
TRBJ2-1,13,NA,many,TRBV3-1,CASSQSRLNEQFF,TGTGCCAGCAGCCAAAGTCGGCTGAATGAGCAGTTCTTC
TRBJ1-4,15,NA,many,TRBV7-2,CASSLGTFQNEKLFF,TGTGCCAGCAGCCTAGGGACATTTCAGAATGAAAAACTGTTTTTT
TRBJ1-1,16,TRBD1,many,TRBV5-1,CASSFGQGALATEAFF,TGCGCCAGCAGCTTTGGACAGGGGGCTCTTGCCACTGAAGCTTTCTTT
TRBJ2-7,13,NA,many,TRBV5-1,CASSWKGDYEQYF,TGCGCCAGCAGTTGGAAGGGGGACTACGAGCAGTACTTC
TRBJ2-7,13,NA,many,TRBV7-7,CASSLDQGYEQYF,TGTGCCAGCAGCTTAGACCAGGGATACGAGCAGTACTTC
TRBJ2-4,18,TRBD2,many,TRBV20-1,CSARVIAGGFLAKNIQYF,TGCAGTGCTAGAGTAATAGCGGGGGGGTTTTTAGCCAAAAACATTCAGTACTTC
TRBJ2-7,16,NA,many,TRBV5-1,CASSLEASGAWDEQYF,TGCGCCAGCAGCTTGGAGGCATCAGGGGCTTGGGACGAGCAGTACTTC
TRBJ1-5,13,NA,many,TRBV6-5,CASRFTSNQPQHF,TGTGCCAGCAGGTTTACTAGCAATCAGCCCCAGCATTTT
TRBJ1-2,13,TRBD1,many,TRBV24-1,CATRADRGDGYTF,TGTGCCACCAGGGCCGACAGGGGCGATGGCTACACCTTC
TRBJ2-3,20,TRBD2,many,TRBV27,CASSLNFPHGTSGLRATQYF,TGTGCCAGCAGTTTAAATTTCCCTCACGGGACTAGCGGTTTACGTGCTACGCAGTATTTT
TRBJ2-1,13,NA,many,TRBV7-8,CASSLSRGGEQFF,TGTGCCAGCAGCTTATCCAGGGGCGGTGAGCAGTTCTTC
TRBJ1-1,13,NA,many,TRBV27,CASSFGANTEAFF,TGTGCCAGCAGTTTCGGGGCAAACACTGAAGCTTTCTTT
TRBJ1-3,15,TRBD1,many,TRBV9,CASSVEQGSGNTIYF,TGTGCCAGCAGCGTCGAACAGGGGTCTGGAAACACCATATATTTT
TRBJ2-7,13,NA,many,TRBV3-1,CASSQGRVGEQYF,TGTGCCAGCAGCCAAGGCAGGGTAGGCGAGCAGTACTTC
TRBJ2-1,12,TRBD2,many,TRBV7-9,CASSLGGTEQFF,TGTGCCAGCAGCTTGGGGGGGACTGAGCAGTTCTTC
TRBJ2-1,16,TRBD2,many,TRBV4-3,CASSQTTSGDYNEQFF,TGCGCCAGCAGCCAAACGACTAGCGGGGACTACAATGAGCAGTTCTTC
TRBJ1-2,16,NA,many,TRBV28,CASSLGSEISNYGYTF,TGTGCCAGCAGCCTAGGCAGCGAGATTTCTAACTATGGCTACACCTTC
TRBJ2-5,14,TRBD2,many,TRBV7-2,CASSVLAGQETQYF,TGTGCCAGCAGCGTCCTAGCGGGGCAAGAGACCCAGTACTTC
TRBJ2-5,13,NA,many,TRBV25-1,CASSDGGKETQYF,TGTGCCAGCAGTGATGGCGGTAAAGAGACCCAGTACTTC
TRBJ2-1,16,TRBD2,many,TRBV7-2,CASSILAGSSYNEQFF,TGTGCCAGCAGTATACTAGCGGGGAGCTCCTACAATGAGCAGTTCTTC
TRBJ2-7,18,TRBD2,many,TRBV11-2,CASSSGLAGGHRSYEQYF,TGTGCCAGCAGCTCCGGTCTAGCGGGGGGGCATAGAAGTTACGAGCAGTACTTC
TRBJ2-7,14,NA,few,TRBV20-1,CSASPGLHSYEQYF,TGCAGTGCTAGCCCGGGACTCCACTCCTACGAGCAGTACTTC
TRBJ1-4,11,NA,many,TRBV20-1,CSARGDEKLFF,TGCAGTGCTAGAGGTGATGAAAAACTGTTTTTT
TRBJ1-2,14,TRBD1,many,TRBV7-2,CASSLGDRGFGYTF,TGTGCCAGCAGCTTAGGGGACAGGGGGTTTGGCTACACCTTC
TRBJ2-3,14,TRBD2,NA,TRBV30,CAWVAGGLPDTQYF,TGTGCCTGGGTAGCGGGGGGGCTTCCAGATACGCAGTATTTT
TRBJ2-5,12,NA,many,TRBV3-1,CASSLQEETQYF,TGTGCCAGCAGTCTACAGGAAGAGACCCAGTACTTC
TRBJ2-7,13,NA,many,TRBV6-2/TRBV6-3,CASSLDSPYEQYF,TGTGCCAGCAGTTTGGACAGCCCCTACGAGCAGTACTTC
TRBJ2-2,15,NA,many,TRBV3-1,CASSQAGSNTGELFF,TGTGCCAGCAGCCAAGCCGGATCGAACACCGGGGAGCTGTTTTTT
TRBJ2-7,15,NA,NA,TRBV6-1,CASSEESLIAGEQYF,TGTGCCAGCAGTGAAGAATCGCTCATTGCGGGCGAGCAGTACTTC
TRBJ1-1,15,TRBD1,many,TRBV7-9,CASSFGTGVVTEAFF,TGTGCCAGCAGCTTCGGGACAGGGGTCGTCACTGAAGCTTTCTTT
TRBJ2-5,17,NA,many,TRBV6-5,CASSPQARGGYPETQYF,TGTGCCAGCAGTCCACAAGCCAGGGGTGGCTACCCAGAGACCCAGTACTTC
TRBJ2-7,14,NA,many,TRBV18,CASSPPTQTGEQYF,TGTGCCAGCTCACCACCGACTCAGACAGGCGAGCAGTACTTC
TRBJ1-4,14,NA,many,TRBV20-1,CSANAPGGREKLFF,TGCAGTGCGAACGCCCCGGGGGGCCGGGAAAAACTGTTTTTT
TRBJ2-1,15,TRBD2,many,TRBV5-1,CASRPPGGPSDEQFF,TGCGCCAGCAGACCCCCGGGGGGTCCCTCTGACGAGCAGTTCTTC
TRBJ1-6,15,NA,few,TRBV19,CASTRNIGHNSPLHF,TGTGCCAGTACAAGGAACATCGGCCATAATTCACCCCTCCACTTT